These T cell receptor beta chains were read from a single sample in a study of T cell responses to AZD1222 COVID-19 vaccine. Profiling relied on immunoSEQ multiplex PCR, and the TCRdb table lists in-frame clones only, not all of them. The sample lists over 150,000 clones, approximately 90% seen once, with roughly 2.8% in the top ten. This specimen consisted of peripheral blood, obtained on day 0 of AZD1222 vaccination. The receptors were sampled from an adult in good health. Both conserved end residues are part of each CDR3. D genes are given only for firm matches. Only part of the rows carry a size: once, few, many, or a class if the clone is expanded.

v_call	j_call	clone_size	d_call	cdr3_aa	cdr3_nt
TRBV9	TRBJ2-2	NA	TRBD2	CAPFGAGVPGELFF	TGTGCCCCCTTTGGGGCGGGGGTACCGGGGGAGCTGTTTTTT
TRBV13	TRBJ1-1	NA	NA	CASSPQGNTEAFF	TGTGCCAGCAGCCCACAGGGGAACACTGAAGCTTTCTTT
TRBV9	TRBJ1-1	once	NA	CASSTTLGTEAFF	TGTGCCAGCAGCACGACACTGGGGACTGAAGCTTTCTTT
TRBV27	TRBJ1-1	NA	NA	CASSRWGEGAFF	TGTGCCAGCAGCCGCTGGGGGGAGGGAGCTTTCTTT
TRBV5-5	TRBJ2-6	NA	NA	CASSLAVGPSSGANVLTF	TGTGCCAGCAGCTTGGCCGTCGGGCCCAGCTCTGGGGCCAACGTCCTGACTTTC
TRBV7-3	TRBJ1-2	NA	NA	CASSLGSGVDDGYTF	TGTGCCAGCAGCTTAGGATCGGGGGTTGACGATGGCTACACCTTC
TRBV2	TRBJ1-1	NA	NA	CASSARAVIEAFF	TGTGCCAGCAGTGCCAGGGCAGTCATTGAAGCTTTCTTT
TRBV7-2	TRBJ1-1	NA	NA	CASTKGGMLTEAFF	TGTGCCAGCACAAAGGGGGGAATGTTGACTGAAGCTTTCTTT
TRBV10-1	TRBJ1-5	NA	NA	CASSRRPGPYRDSNQPQHF	TGCGCCAGCAGCCGGCGGCCAGGACCCTACCGGGATAGCAATCAGCCCCAGCATTTT
TRBV5-8	TRBJ2-7	NA	TRBD1	CASSSGDRRFSYEQYF	TGTGCCAGCAGCTCGGGGGACAGGAGGTTCTCCTACGAGCAGTACTTC
TRBV12-3/TRBV12-4	TRBJ1-2	NA	NA	CASSRGRNYGYTF	TGTGCCAGCAGTCGGGGACGGAACTATGGCTACACCTTC
TRBV10-3	TRBJ1-5	once	TRBD1	CAISRDSSNQPQHF	TGTGCCATCAGCCGGGACAGTAGCAATCAGCCCCAGCATTTT
TRBV7-2	TRBJ2-3	NA	TRBD1	CASSLAGQRTDTQYF	TGTGCCAGCAGCTTAGCGGGACAGCGCACAGATACGCAGTATTTT
TRBV9	TRBJ2-7	few	NA	CASSQGGGTTYEQYF	TGTGCCAGCAGCCAAGGGGGGGGCACTACCTACGAGCAGTACTTC
TRBV7-2	TRBJ1-5	NA	NA	CASSLGSWGYQPQHF	TGTGCCAGCAGCTTAGGGTCGTGGGGGTATCAGCCCCAGCATTTT
TRBV10-3	TRBJ1-5	NA	NA	CAISEWGDQPQHF	TGTGCCATCAGTGAATGGGGGGATCAGCCCCAGCATTTT
TRBV27	TRBJ1-6	NA	NA	CASSSLRQAASYNSPLHF	TGTGCCAGCAGTAGCCTCCGACAGGCCGCCTCCTATAATTCACCCCTCCACTTT
TRBV19	TRBJ2-3	once	NA	CASRPAYTDTQYF	TGTGCCAGTCGCCCCGCCTACACAGATACGCAGTATTTT
TRBV6-8	TRBJ1-5	once	NA	CAVRGPGDGCNQPQHF	TGTGCCGTAAGAGGGCCCGGAGATGGGTGCAATCAGCCCCAGCATTTT
TRBV2	TRBJ1-2	NA	NA	CASSAGTGRAKGYTF	TGTGCCAGCAGCGCCGGGACGGGGCGGGCAAAGGGCTACACCTTC
TRBV6-4	TRBJ2-5	once	TRBD1	CASSLLGQGQGAQYF	TGTGCCAGCAGTTTACTCGGACAGGGCCAAGGGGCCCAGTACTTC
TRBV6-2/TRBV6-3	TRBJ1-5	NA	NA	CASSYDGGNSNQPQHF	TGTGCCAGCAGTTACGACGGAGGGAATAGCAATCAGCCCCAGCATTTT
TRBV5-6	TRBJ2-1	NA	TRBD2	CASSSRTSGSSYNEQFF	TGTGCCAGCAGCTCGAGGACTAGCGGAAGCTCCTACAATGAGCAGTTCTTC
TRBV27	TRBJ1-1	NA	NA	CASSPRGNTEAFF	TGTGCCAGCAGTCCGAGGGGGAACACTGAAGCTTTCTTT
TRBV9	TRBJ1-2	NA	NA	CASSARGSGYTF	TGTGCCAGCAGCGCCCGGGGTAGTGGCTACACCTTC
TRBV3-1/TRBV3-2	TRBJ1-2	NA	TRBD1	CASSQVEQGNYGYTF	TGTGCCAGCAGCCAAGTGGAACAGGGGAACTATGGCTACACCTTC
TRBV12-5	TRBJ2-1	NA	TRBD2	CASGSPRGQRGDGEQFF	TGTGCTAGTGGTTCCCCAAGGGGACAGCGGGGGGACGGCGAGCAGTTCTTC
TRBV9	TRBJ2-2	once	NA	CASSAGAGELFF	TGTGCCAGCAGCGCGGGGGCCGGGGAGCTGTTTTTT
TRBV4-2	TRBJ2-3	NA	NA	CASSQGVQGRDTQYF	TGTGCCAGCAGTCAAGGCGTCCAGGGTAGAGATACGCAGTATTTT
TRBV5-4	TRBJ2-5	NA	NA	CASSEGGGAGTQYF	TGTGCCAGCAGCGAAGGAGGGGGCGCTGGGACCCAGTACTTC
TRBV2	TRBJ2-3	NA	NA	CASSEWYAGATDTQYF	TGTGCCAGCAGTGAATGGTATGCGGGGGCCACAGATACGCAGTATTTT
TRBV5-1	TRBJ1-1	few	NA	CASSFNTNTEAFF	TGCGCCAGCAGCTTTAATACGAACACTGAAGCTTTCTTT
TRBV19	TRBJ1-5	NA	NA	CASAGTGGTQPQHF	TGTGCCAGTGCCGGAACCGGGGGGACCCAGCCCCAGCATTTT
TRBV7-9	TRBJ1-1	NA	NA	CASSLRDEDTEAFF	TGTGCCAGCAGCTTAAGGGATGAGGACACTGAAGCTTTCTTT